Listed here is a single TCR beta chain. These data belong to a study of blood T cell repertoires in COVID-19. V was clipped by 5 bases and J by 1 base, with 11 bases between them. Germline V gives CDR1 SGHTA, CDR2 FQGNSA. This CDR3 has 14 amino acids. Produced via immunoSEQ multiplex PCR; TCRdb's table is partial and in-frame only. The table lists 200,000 to 250,000 clones, around 84% of them singletons. The sequence was obtained from a man aged 50 to 59 with active or convalescent COVID-19. Sequenced material: peripheral blood. The chain has TRBV7-2 and TRBJ1-1; D uncertain. CDR3 region: CASSLQSENTEAFF. CDR3 nucleotides: TGTGCCAGCAGCCTTCAGTCAGAGAACACTGAAGCTTTCTTT.